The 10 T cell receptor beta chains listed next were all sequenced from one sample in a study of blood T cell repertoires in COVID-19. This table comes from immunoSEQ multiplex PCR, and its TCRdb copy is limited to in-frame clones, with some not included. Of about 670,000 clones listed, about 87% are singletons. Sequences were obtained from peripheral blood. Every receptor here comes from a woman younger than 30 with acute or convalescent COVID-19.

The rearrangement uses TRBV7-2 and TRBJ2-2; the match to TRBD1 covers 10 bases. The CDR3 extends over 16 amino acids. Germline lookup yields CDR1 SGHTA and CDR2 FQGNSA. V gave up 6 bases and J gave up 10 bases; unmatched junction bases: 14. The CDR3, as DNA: TGTGCCAGCAGGAAGAAGCCGGGACAGGGGTTCGTGGAGCTGTTTTTT. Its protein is CASRKKPGQGFVELFF.

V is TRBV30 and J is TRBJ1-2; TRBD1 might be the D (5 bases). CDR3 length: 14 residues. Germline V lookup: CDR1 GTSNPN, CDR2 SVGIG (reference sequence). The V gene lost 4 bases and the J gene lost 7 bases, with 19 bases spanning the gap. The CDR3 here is CAWNGPQAPRGYTF. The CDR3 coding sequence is TGTGCCTGGAATGGTCCACAGGCGCCGCGTGGCTACACCTTC.

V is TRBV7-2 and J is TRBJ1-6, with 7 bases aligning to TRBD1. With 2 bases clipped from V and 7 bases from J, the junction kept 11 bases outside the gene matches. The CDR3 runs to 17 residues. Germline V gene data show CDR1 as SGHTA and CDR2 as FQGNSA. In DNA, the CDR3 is TGTGCCAGCAGCTTATCGGGACAGACCAATAAAAATTCACCCCTCCACTTT. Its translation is CASSLSGQTNKNSPLHF.

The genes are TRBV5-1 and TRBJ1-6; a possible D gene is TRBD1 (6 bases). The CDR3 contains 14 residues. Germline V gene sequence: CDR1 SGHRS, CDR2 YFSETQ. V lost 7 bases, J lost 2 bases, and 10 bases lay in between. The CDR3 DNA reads TGCGCCAGCCGATCAGGGGCCTATAATTCACCCCTCCACTTT. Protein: CASRSGAYNSPLHF. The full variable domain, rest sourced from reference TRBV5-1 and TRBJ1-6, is KAGVTQTPRYLIKTRGQQVTLSCSPISGHRSVSWYQQTPGQGLQFLFEYFSETQRNKGNFPGRFSGRQFSNSRSEMNVSTLELGDSALYLCASRSGAYNSPLHFGNGTRLTVT.

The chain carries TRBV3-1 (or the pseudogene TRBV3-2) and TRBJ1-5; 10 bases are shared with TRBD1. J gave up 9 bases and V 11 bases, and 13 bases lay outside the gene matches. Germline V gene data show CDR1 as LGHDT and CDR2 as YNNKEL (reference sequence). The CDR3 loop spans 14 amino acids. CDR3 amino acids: CAGGQGQGIVPQHF. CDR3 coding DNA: TGTGCCGGGGGACAGGGACAGGGGATAGTGCCCCAGCATTTT.

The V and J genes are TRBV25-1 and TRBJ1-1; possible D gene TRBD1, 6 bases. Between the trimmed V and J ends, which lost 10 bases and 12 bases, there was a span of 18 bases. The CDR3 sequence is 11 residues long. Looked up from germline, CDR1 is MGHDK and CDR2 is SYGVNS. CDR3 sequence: CATSDSYRTFF. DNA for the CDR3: TGTGCCACTTCGGACAGCTATAGAACTTTCTTT.

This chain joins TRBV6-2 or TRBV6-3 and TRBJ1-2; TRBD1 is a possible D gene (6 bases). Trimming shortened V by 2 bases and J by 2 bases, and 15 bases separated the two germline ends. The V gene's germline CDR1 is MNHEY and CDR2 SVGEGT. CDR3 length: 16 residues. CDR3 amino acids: CASSYTQGWINYGYTF. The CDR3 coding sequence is TGTGCCAGCAGTTACACACAGGGTTGGATCAACTATGGCTACACCTTC.

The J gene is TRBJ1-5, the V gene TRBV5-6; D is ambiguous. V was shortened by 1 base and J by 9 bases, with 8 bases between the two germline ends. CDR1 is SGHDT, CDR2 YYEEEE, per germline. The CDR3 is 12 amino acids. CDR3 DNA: TGTGCCAGCAGCTTGCGGGGTCCGCCCCAGCATTTT. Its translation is CASSLRGPPQHF.

CDR3 region: CASSIGRAGTQYF. CDR3 DNA: TGTGCCAGCAGTATCGGGAGGGCGGGTACGCAGTATTTT. V and J are TRBV12-3 or TRBV12-4 and TRBJ2-3; 8 nucleotides agree with TRBD2. The V and J ends lost 5 bases and 8 bases, in that order; junction bases with no gene match: 6. This CDR3 has 13 amino acids.

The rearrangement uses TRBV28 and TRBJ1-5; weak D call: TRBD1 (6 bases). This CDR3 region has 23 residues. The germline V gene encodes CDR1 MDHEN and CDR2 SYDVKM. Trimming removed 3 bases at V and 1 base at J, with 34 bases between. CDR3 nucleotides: TGTGCCAGCAGTTTCTTCAATACAGGGTGGCGGACCCAAGGGGCACGGAGCAATCAGCCCCAGCATTTT. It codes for CASSFFNTGWRTQGARSNQPQHF.